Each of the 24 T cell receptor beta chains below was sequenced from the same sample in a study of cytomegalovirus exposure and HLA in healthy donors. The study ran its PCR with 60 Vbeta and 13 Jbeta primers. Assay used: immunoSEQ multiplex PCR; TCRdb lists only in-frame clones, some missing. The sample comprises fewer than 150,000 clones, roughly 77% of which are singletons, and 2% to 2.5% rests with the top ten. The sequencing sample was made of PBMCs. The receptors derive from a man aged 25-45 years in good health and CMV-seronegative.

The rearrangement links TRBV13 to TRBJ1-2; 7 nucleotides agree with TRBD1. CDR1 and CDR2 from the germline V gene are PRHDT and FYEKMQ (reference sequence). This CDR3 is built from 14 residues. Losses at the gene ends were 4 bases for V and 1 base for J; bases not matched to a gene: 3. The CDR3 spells CASSSQGGNYGYTF. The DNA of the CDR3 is TGTGCCAGCAGCTCGCAGGGGGGTAACTATGGCTACACCTTC.

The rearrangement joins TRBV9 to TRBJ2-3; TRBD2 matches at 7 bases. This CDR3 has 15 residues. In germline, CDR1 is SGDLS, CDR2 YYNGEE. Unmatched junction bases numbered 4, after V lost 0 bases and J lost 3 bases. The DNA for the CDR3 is TGTGCCAGCAGCGTAGGCGGGAGTGGTACAGATACGCAGTATTTT. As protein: CASSVGGSGTDTQYF.

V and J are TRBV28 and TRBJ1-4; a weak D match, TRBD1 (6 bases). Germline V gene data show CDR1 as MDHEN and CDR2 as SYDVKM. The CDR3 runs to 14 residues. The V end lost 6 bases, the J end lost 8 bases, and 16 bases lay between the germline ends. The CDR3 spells CASSSGTLAEKLFF. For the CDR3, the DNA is TGTGCCAGCAGCTCCGGGACACTAGCGGAAAAACTGTTTTTT. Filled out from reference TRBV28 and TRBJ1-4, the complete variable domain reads DVKVTQSSRYLVKRTGEKVFLECVQDMDHENMFWYRQDPGLGLRLIYFSYDVKMKEKGDIPEGYSVSREKKERFSLILESASTNQTSMYLCASSSGTLAEKLFFGSGTQLSVL.

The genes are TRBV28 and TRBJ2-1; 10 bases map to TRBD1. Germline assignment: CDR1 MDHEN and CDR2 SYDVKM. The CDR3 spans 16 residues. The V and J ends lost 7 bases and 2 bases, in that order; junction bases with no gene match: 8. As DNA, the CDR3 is TGTGCCAGCACCCCGGGACAGGGGATCCCCTACAATGAGCAGTTCTTC. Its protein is CASTPGQGIPYNEQFF.

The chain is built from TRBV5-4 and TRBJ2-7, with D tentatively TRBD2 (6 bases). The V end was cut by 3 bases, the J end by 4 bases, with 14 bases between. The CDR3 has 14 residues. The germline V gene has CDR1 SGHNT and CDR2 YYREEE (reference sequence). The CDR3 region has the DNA TGTGCCAGCAGCTCGGGAGCGGTAATGTACGAGCAGTACTTC. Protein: CASSSGAVMYEQYF.

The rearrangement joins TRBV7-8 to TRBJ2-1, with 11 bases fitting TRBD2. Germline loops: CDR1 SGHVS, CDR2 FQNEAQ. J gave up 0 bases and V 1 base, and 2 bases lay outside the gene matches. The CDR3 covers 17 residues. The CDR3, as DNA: TGTGCCAGCAGCTTAGAAACTAGCGGGGGCTCCTACAATGAGCAGTTCTTC. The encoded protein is CASSLETSGGSYNEQFF.

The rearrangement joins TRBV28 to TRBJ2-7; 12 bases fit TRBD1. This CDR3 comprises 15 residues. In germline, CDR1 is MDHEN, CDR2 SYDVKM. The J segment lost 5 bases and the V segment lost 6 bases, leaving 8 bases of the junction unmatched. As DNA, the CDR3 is TGTGCCAGCAGGCCGACCGGGACAGGGGGCCACGAGCAGTACTTC. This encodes CASRPTGTGGHEQYF.

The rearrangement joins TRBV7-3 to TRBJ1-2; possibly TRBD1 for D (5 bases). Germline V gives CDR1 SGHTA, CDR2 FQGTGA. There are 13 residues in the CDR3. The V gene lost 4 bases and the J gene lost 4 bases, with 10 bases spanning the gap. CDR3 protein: CASSSPGGYGYTF. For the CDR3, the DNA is TGTGCCAGCAGCTCCCCGGGGGGCTATGGCTACACCTTC.

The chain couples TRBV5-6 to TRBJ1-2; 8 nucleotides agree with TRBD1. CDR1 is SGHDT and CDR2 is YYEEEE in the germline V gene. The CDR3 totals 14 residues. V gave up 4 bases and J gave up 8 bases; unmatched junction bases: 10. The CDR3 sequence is CASSISRGRGGYTF. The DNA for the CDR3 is TGTGCCAGCAGCATCTCCAGGGGGCGCGGGGGCTACACCTTC.

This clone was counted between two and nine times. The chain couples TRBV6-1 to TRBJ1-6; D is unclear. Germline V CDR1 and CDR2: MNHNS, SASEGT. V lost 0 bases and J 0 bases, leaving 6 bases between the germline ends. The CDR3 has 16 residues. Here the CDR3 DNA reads TGTGCCAGCAGTGAAGCGAGGAGCTCCTATAATTCACCCCTCCACTTT. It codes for CASSEARSSYNSPLHF.

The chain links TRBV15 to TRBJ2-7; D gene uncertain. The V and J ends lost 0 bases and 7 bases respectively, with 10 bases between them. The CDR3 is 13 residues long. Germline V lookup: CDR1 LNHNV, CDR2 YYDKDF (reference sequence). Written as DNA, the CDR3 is TGTGCCACCAGCAGAGAGCCAGGTTGGGAGCAGTACTTC. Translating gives CATSREPGWEQYF.

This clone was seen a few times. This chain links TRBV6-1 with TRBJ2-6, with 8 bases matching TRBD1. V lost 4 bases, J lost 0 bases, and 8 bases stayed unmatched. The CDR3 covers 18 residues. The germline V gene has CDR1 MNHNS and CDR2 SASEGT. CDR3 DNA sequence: TGTGCCAGCAGTGCCTTGACAGGGGCGAGCTCTGGGGCCAACGTCCTGACTTTC. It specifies CASSALTGASSGANVLTF.

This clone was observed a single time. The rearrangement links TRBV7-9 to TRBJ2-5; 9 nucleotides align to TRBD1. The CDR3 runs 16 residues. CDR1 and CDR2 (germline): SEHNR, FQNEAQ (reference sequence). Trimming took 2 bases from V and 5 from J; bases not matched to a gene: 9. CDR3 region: CASSLPYGQGPETQYF. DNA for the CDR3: TGTGCCAGCAGCTTACCCTACGGACAGGGGCCGGAGACCCAGTACTTC.

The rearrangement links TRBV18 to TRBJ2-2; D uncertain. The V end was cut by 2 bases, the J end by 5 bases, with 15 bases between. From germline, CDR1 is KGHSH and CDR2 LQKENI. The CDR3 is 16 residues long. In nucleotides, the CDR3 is TGTGCCAGCTCACCATGGCTCCCGGGTGGGACCGGGGAGCTGTTTTTT. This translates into CASSPWLPGGTGELFF.

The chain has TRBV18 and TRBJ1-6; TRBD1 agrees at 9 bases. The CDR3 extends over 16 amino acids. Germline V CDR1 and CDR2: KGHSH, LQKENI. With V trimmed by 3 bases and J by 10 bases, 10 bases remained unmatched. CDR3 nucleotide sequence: TGTGCCAGCTCACCGCAGACAGGGGGTTTTCGCTCACCCCTCCACTTT. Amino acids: CASSPQTGGFRSPLHF.

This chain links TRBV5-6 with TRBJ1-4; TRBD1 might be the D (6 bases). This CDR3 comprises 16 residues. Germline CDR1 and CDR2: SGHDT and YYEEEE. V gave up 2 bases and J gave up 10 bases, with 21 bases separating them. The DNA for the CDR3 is TGTGCCAGCAGCTTAAGGGACACATCGCGGAGAGGAAAACTGTTTTTT. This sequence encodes CASSLRDTSRRGKLFF.

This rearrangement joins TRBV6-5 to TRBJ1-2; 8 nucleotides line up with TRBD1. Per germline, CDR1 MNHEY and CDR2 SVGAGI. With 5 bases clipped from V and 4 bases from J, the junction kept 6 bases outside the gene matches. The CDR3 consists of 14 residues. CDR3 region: CASSPGQGFYGYTF. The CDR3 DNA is TGTGCCAGCAGTCCAGGACAGGGTTTCTATGGCTACACCTTC.

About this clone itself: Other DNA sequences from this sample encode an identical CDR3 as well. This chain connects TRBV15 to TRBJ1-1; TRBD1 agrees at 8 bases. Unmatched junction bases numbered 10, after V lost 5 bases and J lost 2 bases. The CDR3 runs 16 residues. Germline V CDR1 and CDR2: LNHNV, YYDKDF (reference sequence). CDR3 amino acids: CATSPGRQGANTEAFF. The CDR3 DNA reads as TGTGCCACCAGCCCTGGGCGGCAGGGGGCAAACACTGAAGCTTTCTTT.

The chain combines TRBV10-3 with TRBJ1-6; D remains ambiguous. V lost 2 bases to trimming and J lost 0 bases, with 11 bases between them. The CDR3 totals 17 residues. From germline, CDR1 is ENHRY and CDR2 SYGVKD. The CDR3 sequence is CAISERRSGSYNSPLHF. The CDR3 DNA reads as TGTGCCATCAGTGAGAGGAGGTCAGGCTCCTATAATTCACCCCTCCACTTT.

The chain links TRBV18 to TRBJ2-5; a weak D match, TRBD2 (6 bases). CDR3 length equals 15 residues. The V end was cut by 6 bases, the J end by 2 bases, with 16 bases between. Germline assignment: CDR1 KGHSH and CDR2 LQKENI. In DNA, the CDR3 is TGTGCCAGCTCCTCCCTTCTAGCGATTCAAGAGACCCAGTACTTC. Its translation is CASSSLLAIQETQYF.

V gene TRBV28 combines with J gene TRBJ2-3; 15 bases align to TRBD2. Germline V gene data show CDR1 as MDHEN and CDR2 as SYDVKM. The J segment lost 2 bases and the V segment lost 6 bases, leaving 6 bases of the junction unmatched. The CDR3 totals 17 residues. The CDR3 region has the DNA TGTGCCAGCAGGGCTGGACTAGCGGGGGGGGTCACAGATACGCAGTATTTT. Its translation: CASRAGLAGGVTDTQYF.

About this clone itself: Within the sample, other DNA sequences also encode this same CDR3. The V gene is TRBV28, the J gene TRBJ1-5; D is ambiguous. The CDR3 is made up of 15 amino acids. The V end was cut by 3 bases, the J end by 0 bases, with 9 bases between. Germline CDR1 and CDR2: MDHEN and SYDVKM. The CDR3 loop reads CASSFWQDSNQPQHF. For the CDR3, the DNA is TGTGCCAGCAGTTTTTGGCAGGATAGCAATCAGCCCCAGCATTTT.

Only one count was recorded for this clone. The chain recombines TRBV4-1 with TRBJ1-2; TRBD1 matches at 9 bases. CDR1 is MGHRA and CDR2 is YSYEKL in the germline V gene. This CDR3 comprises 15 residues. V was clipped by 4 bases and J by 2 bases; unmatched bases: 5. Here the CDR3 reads CASSLSGQGNYGYTF. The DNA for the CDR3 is TGCGCCAGCAGCCTATCGGGACAGGGAAACTATGGCTACACCTTC.

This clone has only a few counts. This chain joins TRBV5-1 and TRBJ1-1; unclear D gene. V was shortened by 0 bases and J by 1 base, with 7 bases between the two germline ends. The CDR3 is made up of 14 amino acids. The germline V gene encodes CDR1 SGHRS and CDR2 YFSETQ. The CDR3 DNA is TGCGCCAGCAGCTTGGGGCCGCAGAACACTGAAGCTTTCTTT. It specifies CASSLGPQNTEAFF.